One and the same sample provided the 9 T cell receptor beta chains below, sequenced in a study of shared clonotypes between healthy human individuals. The method was immunoSEQ multiplex PCR; TCRdb's version includes in-frame clones alone and lacks a portion of them. The sample carries about 2 million clones, roughly 94% recorded once. The naive CD8 fraction comprised CD45RO-negative cells positively selected for CCR7 and excluded terminally differentiated effector memory CD45RA+ cells. Sequencing was performed on naive CD8+ T cells sorted from blood. The receptors come from a man younger than 35 in good health.

V is TRBV7-8 and J is TRBJ1-2, with unresolved D. Germline CDR1 is SGHVS and CDR2 is FQNEAQ. This CDR3 spans 14 amino acids. V was shortened by 5 bases and J by 7 bases, with 17 bases between the two germline ends. The CDR3: CASSPLFGDFGYTF. CDR3 nucleotides: TGTGCCAGCAGCCCCCTGTTTGGGGATTTTGGCTACACCTTC. Based on the CDR3 plus reference TRBV7-8 and TRBJ1-2, the full variable domain is GAGVSQSPRYKVAKRGQDVALRCDPISGHVSLFWYQQALGQGPEFLTYFQNEAQLDKSGLPSDRFFAERPEGSVSTLKIQRTQQEDSAVYLCASSPLFGDFGYTFGSGTRLTVV.

The chain couples TRBV11-2 to TRBJ2-5; D is unresolved. CDR3 length: 15 amino acids. CDR1 is SGHAT and CDR2 is FQNNGV in the germline V gene. V gave up 3 bases and J gave up 5 bases, with 16 bases separating them. The CDR3 loop reads CASSLSVIESETQYF. The CDR3, as DNA: TGTGCCAGCAGCTTGTCAGTAATTGAGTCGGAGACCCAGTACTTC.

The chain is built from TRBV30 and TRBJ1-2; a possible D gene is TRBD1 (5 bases). The CDR3 totals 17 residues. The germline gives CDR1 GTSNPN, CDR2 SVGIG (reference sequence). V lost 1 base and J lost 5, with 23 bases in between. CDR3 sequence (DNA): TGTGCCTGGAGTGGACTGCCGGGTGGCAGGGATTCGTATGGCTACACCTTC. It codes for CAWSGLPGGRDSYGYTF. Looking up the rest from reference TRBV30 and TRBJ1-2 gives the full variable domain: SQTIHQWPATLVQPVGSPLSLECTVEGTSNPNLYWYRQAAGRGLQLLFYSVGIGQISSEVPQNLSASRPQDRQFILSSKKLLLSDSGFYLCAWSGLPGGRDSYGYTFGSGTRLTVV.

V usage is TRBV28 and J usage is TRBJ1-1; D is perhaps TRBD1 (5 bases). The CDR3 loop spans 16 amino acids. CDR1 is MDHEN, CDR2 SYDVKM, per germline. Trimming stripped 3 bases from V and 0 bases from J, with 14 bases between. The DNA of the CDR3 is TGTGCCAGCAGTTTTTCCGAGGGGTTATTGAACACTGAAGCTTTCTTT. It specifies CASSFSEGLLNTEAFF. Looking up the rest from reference TRBV28 and TRBJ1-1 gives the full variable domain: DVKVTQSSRYLVKRTGEKVFLECVQDMDHENMFWYRQDPGLGLRLIYFSYDVKMKEKGDIPEGYSVSREKKERFSLILESASTNQTSMYLCASSFSEGLLNTEAFFGQGTRLTVV.

J is TRBJ2-5 and V is TRBV6-5; weak D call: TRBD1 (5 bases). V lost 5 bases to trimming and J lost 1 base, with 11 bases between them. This CDR3 spans 14 amino acids. Germline CDR1 and CDR2: MNHEY and SVGAGI. The CDR3 is CASSVQGSQETQYF. DNA for the CDR3: TGTGCCAGCAGTGTGCAGGGATCCCAAGAGACCCAGTACTTC.

Comment on this clone: Other DNA sequences in this specimen translate into the identical CDR3. The V call is TRBV27, the J call TRBJ2-7; 8 bases agree with TRBD2. CDR1 and CDR2 (germline): MNHEY, SMNVEV (reference sequence). The CDR3 runs 14 residues. The V and J ends lost 6 bases and 4 bases, in that order; junction bases with no gene match: 8. The CDR3 region has the DNA TGTGCCAGCAGCCCTCGGGGGGGGCTATACGAGCAGTACTTC. This gives the protein CASSPRGGLYEQYF.

V usage is TRBV18 and J usage is TRBJ1-4, with D uncertain. The length of the CDR3 is 14 residues. Per germline, CDR1 KGHSH and CDR2 LQKENI. Deletions cut 3 bases from V and 10 bases from J, with 15 bases between. The CDR3 DNA reads TGTGCCAGCTCACCCCCAGGAGAGGGCAGAAAACTGTTTTTT. It codes for CASSPPGEGRKLFF.

The genes are TRBV7-9 and TRBJ1-1; D unclear. V was clipped by 3 bases and J by 0 bases, with 11 bases between them. Germline CDR1 reads SEHNR; CDR2 reads FQNEAQ (reference sequence). The CDR3 runs 15 residues. The DNA of the CDR3 is TGTGCCAGCAGCTTGGGGTACGGGGTGAACACTGAAGCTTTCTTT. Translation: CASSLGYGVNTEAFF.

The chain carries TRBV5-1 and TRBJ2-1; 8 nucleotides line up with TRBD2. V shed 1 base, J shed 4 bases, and the junction held 10 bases outside the gene matches. Germline V gene lookup returns CDR1 SGHRS and CDR2 YFSETQ. The length of the CDR3 is 17 residues. CDR3 sequence: CASSLLGAGAAYNEQFF. CDR3 DNA sequence: TGCGCCAGCAGCTTGTTAGGAGCGGGGGCTGCTTACAATGAGCAGTTCTTC.